These 15 T cell receptor beta chains originate from one sample sequenced in a study of shared clonotypes between healthy human individuals. Naive CD8 cells lacked CD45RO, underwent positive selection for CCR7 and left out terminally differentiated effector memory CD45RA+ cells. Sequenced by immunoSEQ multiplex PCR; TCRdb stores in-frame clones only, minus some. Counted here are about 2 million clones, approximately 94% occurring once; the ten biggest clones make up around 1.2%. The sequenced material came from naive CD8+ T cells sorted from blood. These TCRs come from a man younger than 35 in good health.

The DNA of the CDR3 is TGTGCCAGCAGTTTATCGACAGGGTGGAATGAGCAGTTCTTC. Its protein is CASSLSTGWNEQFF. This rearrangement joins TRBV27 to TRBJ2-1, with 7 bases aligning to TRBD1. CDR3 length: 14 residues. Germline assignment: CDR1 MNHEY and CDR2 SMNVEV (reference sequence). Trimming removed 0 bases from V and 7 bases from J; junction bases left unmatched: 3.

J is TRBJ2-7 and V is TRBV10-2; D is uncertain. V shed 2 bases and J shed 0 bases, with 11 bases lying between them. Looked up from germline, CDR1 is WSHSY and CDR2 is SAAADI. CDR3 size: 15 residues. CDR3 sequence: CASSEMSASSYEQYF. The CDR3 nucleotides are TGCGCCAGCAGTGAGATGAGCGCGAGCTCCTACGAGCAGTACTTC.

This rearrangement joins TRBV6-1 to TRBJ1-4; TRBD1 might be the D (5 bases). Germline V gene lookup returns CDR1 MNHNS and CDR2 SASEGT. This CDR3 comprises 15 residues. The V gene lost 0 bases and the J gene lost 7 bases, with 12 bases spanning the gap. CDR3 in amino acids: CASSEAPGTGEKLFF. The CDR3 nucleotides read TGTGCCAGCAGTGAAGCGCCAGGGACTGGTGAAAAACTGTTTTTT.

V usage is TRBV28 and J usage is TRBJ2-2; TRBD1 aligns across 7 bases. This CDR3 spans 17 amino acids. Germline V CDR1 and CDR2: MDHEN, SYDVKM. The V segment lost 2 bases and the J segment 5 bases; nucleotides outside the gene matches: 11. The CDR3 DNA follows: TGTGCCAGCAGTTTAGGGCCCGGGACAGTTAATACCGGGGAGCTGTTTTTT. Translated, it gives CASSLGPGTVNTGELFF.

The J gene is TRBJ2-7, the V gene TRBV6-5, with 8 bases fitting TRBD2. Germline values: CDR1 MNHEY, CDR2 SVGAGI. Trimming removed 6 bases from V and 2 bases from J; junction bases left unmatched: 9. This CDR3 has 15 residues. CDR3 bases: TGTGCCAGCAGCCTACTAGCGGAGGATCCCTACGAGCAGTACTTC. It specifies CASSLLAEDPYEQYF.

The J gene is TRBJ2-3, the V gene TRBV9, with D maybe TRBD1 (5 bases). Trimming shortened V by 0 bases and J by 6 bases, and 14 bases separated the two germline ends. Per germline, CDR1 SGDLS and CDR2 YYNGEE. The CDR3 extends over 15 amino acids. CDR3 bases: TGTGCCAGCAGCGTAGTTGAGCAGGGTGAGGATACGCAGTATTTT. Translating it yields CASSVVEQGEDTQYF.

The J gene is TRBJ2-1, the V gene TRBV30; D may be TRBD2 (6 bases). Deletions cut 8 bases from V and 3 bases from J, with 8 bases between. CDR1 and CDR2 (germline): GTSNPN, SVGIG (reference sequence). The CDR3 runs 11 residues. CDR3 bases: TGTGCCGGGCGGGACTACAATGAGCAGTTCTTC. It translates to CAGRDYNEQFF.

The chain recombines TRBV6-5 with TRBJ2-7; the D is unclear. This CDR3 has 12 residues. The germline gives CDR1 MNHEY, CDR2 SVGAGI. V was shortened by 10 bases and J by 0 bases, with 10 bases between the two germline ends. CDR3: CAIAPSSYEQYF. The CDR3 DNA reads TGTGCCATCGCACCTAGCTCCTACGAGCAGTACTTC.

The chain joins TRBV4-3 to TRBJ2-5; a weak D match, TRBD2 (6 bases). This CDR3 is 17 amino acids long. Germline V lookup: CDR1 LGHNA, CDR2 YSLEER. V lost 1 base, J lost 0 bases, and 15 bases lay in between. The CDR3 DNA follows: TGCGCCAGCAGCCAAGTGGTGGGAGGACTCTACCAAGAGACCCAGTACTTC. Translating it yields CASSQVVGGLYQETQYF.

V and J are TRBV23-1 and TRBJ2-1; 9 positions agree with TRBD1. TRBV23-1 qualifies as an ORF whose function is uncertain. V shed 6 bases, J shed 6 bases, and the junction held 9 bases outside the gene matches. The CDR3 sequence is 15 residues long. The CDR3 nucleotides are TGCGCCAGCAGCCGGACAGGGGATATCGGCAATGAGCAGTTCTTC. It translates to CASSRTGDIGNEQFF.

This clone came up once. The chain carries TRBV4-3 and TRBJ2-7; weak D call: TRBD1 (6 bases). The ends were cut back, 0 bases at V and 4 bases at J, with 13 bases in the middle. Germline CDR1 and CDR2: LGHNA and YSLEER. This CDR3 spans 15 amino acids. The DNA for the CDR3 is TGCGCCAGCAGCCAAGACCGGACAGTTGGATACGAGCAGTACTTC. Protein: CASSQDRTVGYEQYF.

This chain links TRBV6-1 with TRBJ2-6; 11 nucleotides match TRBD1. The CDR3 is 17 residues long. CDR1 and CDR2 (germline): MNHNS, SASEGT. The trim removed 4 bases at V and 3 bases at J, leaving 5 bases unmatched. In DNA, the CDR3 is TGTGCCAGCAGTGGACGGACAGGGGGCCTTGGGGCCAACGTCCTGACTTTC. Translated, it gives CASSGRTGGLGANVLTF.

The J gene is TRBJ2-1, the V gene TRBV10-1; the D is unclear. The CDR3 spans 15 residues. The V gene's germline CDR1 is WNHNN and CDR2 SYGVQD (reference sequence). The ends were cut back, 2 bases at V and 0 bases at J, with 8 bases in the middle. The CDR3 DNA follows: TGCGCCAGCAGTGAGATGGGCGGCTCCTACAATGAGCAGTTCTTC. Protein product: CASSEMGGSYNEQFF.

This clone was seen just once. The chain employs TRBV7-9 and TRBJ2-1; D uncertain. Per the germline V gene, CDR1 is SEHNR and CDR2 is FQNEAQ (reference sequence). V was pared by 2 bases and J by 6 bases, with 5 bases between. CDR3 size: 12 residues. CDR3 in DNA: TGTGCCAGCAGCTTAATCAGCAATGAGCAGTTCTTC. Encoded protein: CASSLISNEQFF.

The chain couples TRBV7-9 to TRBJ1-4, with 10 bases matching TRBD1. Trimming removed 4 bases from V and 11 bases from J; junction bases left unmatched: 1. The CDR3 is made up of 12 amino acids. CDR1 SEHNR and CDR2 FQNEAQ come from the germline V gene (reference sequence). The CDR3 loop is CASSSDRGKLFF. The CDR3 DNA follows: TGTGCCAGCAGCTCGGACAGGGGGAAACTGTTTTTT. The variable domain in full, with the rest retrieved from reference TRBV7-9 and TRBJ1-4, is DTGVSQNPRHKITKRGQNVTFRCDPISEHNRLYWYRQTLGQGPEFLTYFQNEAQLEKSRLLSDRFSAERPKGSFSTLEIQRTEQGDSAMYLCASSSDRGKLFFGSGTQLSVL.